The 9 T cell receptor beta chains presented below share a single source sample, sequenced in a study of blood T cell repertoires in COVID-19. The assay was immunoSEQ multiplex PCR, and TCRdb's table has in-frame clones only and misses some. The sample lists 30,000 to 40,000 clones, around nine tenths seen once, with 2% to 2.5% in the top ten. The sequenced sample consisted of peripheral blood. Every receptor here comes from a human donor in a cohort sampled during active COVID-19.

Notes on this clone: Other DNA sequences in the sample encode the same CDR3. The gene calls are TRBV5-1 and TRBJ2-7; D gene unclear. Between the trimmed V and J ends, which lost 0 bases and 6 bases, there was a span of 22 bases. Germline V gene data show CDR1 as SGHRS and CDR2 as YFSETQ. This CDR3 has 17 residues. CDR3 amino acids: CASSLGLNPALLGEQYF. The CDR3 bases are TGCGCCAGCAGCTTGGGCCTGAATCCCGCACTACTGGGCGAGCAGTACTTC.

V is TRBV5-4 and J is TRBJ2-3; 8 nucleotides line up with TRBD2. This CDR3 is built from 16 residues. The germline V gene has CDR1 SGHNT and CDR2 YYREEE (reference sequence). V shed 3 bases and J 1 base; nucleotides not matched to a gene: 7. DNA of the CDR3: TGTGCCAGCAGCTCGAATCGAGCGGGGGGCACAGATACGCAGTATTTT. It yields the protein CASSSNRAGGTDTQYF. Together with reference TRBV5-4 and TRBJ2-3, the CDR3 gives the full variable domain: ETGVTQSPTHLIKTRGQQVTLRCSSQSGHNTVSWYQQALGQGPQFIFQYYREEENGRGNFPPRFSGLQFPNYSSELNVNALELDDSALYLCASSSNRAGGTDTQYFGPGTRLTVL.

The CDR3 is CASSPTGHQANYGYTF. CDR3 nucleotide sequence: TGTGCCAGCTCACCAACTGGACATCAAGCTAACTATGGCTACACCTTC. The chain employs TRBV18 and TRBJ1-2, with a tentative D call TRBD1 (5 bases). CDR1 and CDR2 from the germline V gene are KGHSH and LQKENI. Trimming removed 2 bases at V and 0 bases at J, with 13 bases between. The CDR3 is 16 amino acids.

The CDR3 bases are TGTGCCAGCAGTTACCGGGACTTCACTGAAGCTTTCTTT. It codes for CASSYRDFTEAFF. V usage is TRBV2 and J usage is TRBJ1-1; tentative D call: TRBD1 (5 bases). The ends were cut back, 5 bases at V and 4 bases at J, with 11 bases in the middle. Looked up from germline, CDR1 is SNHLY and CDR2 is FYNNEI. The CDR3 is 13 residues long. Combining the CDR3 with reference TRBV2 and TRBJ1-1 gives the whole variable domain EPEVTQTPSHQVTQMGQEVILRCVPISNHLYFYWYRQILGQKVEFLVSFYNNEISEKSEIFDDQFSVERPDGSNFTLKIRSTKLEDSAMYFCASSYRDFTEAFFGQGTRLTVV.

This chain joins TRBV30 and TRBJ1-4, with D perhaps matching TRBD1 (5 bases). Germline-derived CDR1 and CDR2 are GTSNPN and SVGIG (reference sequence). The CDR3 has 13 residues. V gave up 3 bases and J gave up 6 bases, with 11 bases separating them. Written as DNA, the CDR3 is TGTGCCTGGAGACCAGGACAAGATGAAAAACTGTTTTTT. The encoded protein is CAWRPGQDEKLFF. The full variable domain, in which reference TRBV30 and TRBJ1-4 provide the parts outside the CDR3, is SQTIHQWPATLVQPVGSPLSLECTVEGTSNPNLYWYRQAAGRGLQLLFYSVGIGQISSEVPQNLSASRPQDRQFILSSKKLLLSDSGFYLCAWRPGQDEKLFFGSGTQLSVL.

V and J are TRBV6-5 and TRBJ2-1; D may be TRBD1 (6 bases). Per germline, CDR1 MNHEY and CDR2 SVGAGI. The CDR3 length is 15 residues. V was shortened by 4 bases and J by 0 bases, with 10 bases between the two germline ends. CDR3 amino acids: CASSSDSYSYNEQFF. CDR3 nucleotide sequence: TGTGCCAGCAGTTCGGACAGTTACTCCTACAATGAGCAGTTCTTC.

In this sample, this clone turned up a few times. J is TRBJ2-3 and V is TRBV27; maybe TRBD2 (5 bases). CDR1 is MNHEY, CDR2 SMNVEV, per germline (reference sequence). The CDR3 has 14 residues. The V and J ends lost 5 bases and 0 bases respectively, with 9 bases between them. As DNA, the CDR3 is TGTGCCAGCAGTCTCCGGACTAGCACAGATACGCAGTATTTT. Amino acids: CASSLRTSTDTQYF.

This chain joins TRBV5-4 and TRBJ1-2, with 12 nucleotides matching TRBD1. This CDR3 region has 17 residues. Per germline, CDR1 SGHNT and CDR2 YYREEE (reference sequence). The V and J ends lost 3 bases and 4 bases, in that order; junction bases with no gene match: 10. CDR3: CASSSGTGGALFYGYTF. In DNA form, the CDR3 reads TGTGCCAGCAGCTCGGGGACAGGGGGCGCACTTTTCTATGGCTACACCTTC.

The rearrangement uses TRBV3-1 (or the pseudogene TRBV3-2) and TRBJ2-5, with D possibly being TRBD1 (6 bases). The CDR3 runs 15 residues. Germline values: CDR1 LGHDT, CDR2 YNNKEL (reference sequence). V was shortened by 0 bases and J by 3 bases, with 11 bases between the two germline ends. In nucleotides, the CDR3 is TGTGCCAGCAGCCAAGAGGGGGCCCTTAAAGAGACCCAGTACTTC. Its protein is CASSQEGALKETQYF.